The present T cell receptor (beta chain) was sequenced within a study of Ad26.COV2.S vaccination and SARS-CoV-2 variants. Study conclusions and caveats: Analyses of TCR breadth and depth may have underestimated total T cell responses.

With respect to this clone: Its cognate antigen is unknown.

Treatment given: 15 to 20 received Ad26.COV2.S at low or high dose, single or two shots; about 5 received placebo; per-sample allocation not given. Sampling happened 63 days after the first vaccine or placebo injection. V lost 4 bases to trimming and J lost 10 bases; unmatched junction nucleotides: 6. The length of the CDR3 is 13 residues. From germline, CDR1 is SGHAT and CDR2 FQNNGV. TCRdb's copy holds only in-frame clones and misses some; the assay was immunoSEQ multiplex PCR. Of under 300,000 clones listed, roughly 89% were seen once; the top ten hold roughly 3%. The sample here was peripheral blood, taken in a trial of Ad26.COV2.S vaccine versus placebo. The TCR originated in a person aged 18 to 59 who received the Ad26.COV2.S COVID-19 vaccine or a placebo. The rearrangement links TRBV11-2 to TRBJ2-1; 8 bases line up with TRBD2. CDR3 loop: CASSSTGTREQFF. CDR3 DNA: TGTGCCAGCAGCTCGACCGGGACTAGGGAGCAGTTCTTC. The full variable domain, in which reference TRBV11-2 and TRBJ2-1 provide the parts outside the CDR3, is EAGVAQSPRYKIIEKRQSVAFWCNPISGHATLYWYQQILGQGPKLLIQFQNNGVVDDSQLPKDRFSAERLKGVDSTLKIQPAKLEDSAVYLCASSSTGTREQFFGPGTRLTVL.